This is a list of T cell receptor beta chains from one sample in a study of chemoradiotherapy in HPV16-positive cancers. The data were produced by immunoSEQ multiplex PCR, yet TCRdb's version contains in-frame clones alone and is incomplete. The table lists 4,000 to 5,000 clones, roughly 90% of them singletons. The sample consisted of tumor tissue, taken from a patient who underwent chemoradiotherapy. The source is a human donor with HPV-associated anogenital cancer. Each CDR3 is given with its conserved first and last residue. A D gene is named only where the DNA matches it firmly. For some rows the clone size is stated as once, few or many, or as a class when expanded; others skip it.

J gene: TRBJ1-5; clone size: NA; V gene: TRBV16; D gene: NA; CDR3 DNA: TGTGCCAGCAGCCAAGGGAATCTGGATCAGCCCCAGCATTTT; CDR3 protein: CASSQGNLDQPQHF
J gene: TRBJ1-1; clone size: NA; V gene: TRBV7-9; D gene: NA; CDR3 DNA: TGTGCCAGCAGCCCGGGGTACACTGAAGCTTTCTTT; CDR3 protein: CASSPGYTEAFF
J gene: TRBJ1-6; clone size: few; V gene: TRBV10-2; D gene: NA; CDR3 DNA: TGCGCCAGCGCCGGAAAAAGGGATTCACCCCTCCACTTT; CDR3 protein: CASAGKRDSPLHF
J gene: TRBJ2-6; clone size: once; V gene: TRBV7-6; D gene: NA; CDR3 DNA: TGTGCCAGCAGCTTAGAGCAGGTCCCCGTCTCTGGGGCCAACGTCCTGACTTTC; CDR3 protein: CASSLEQVPVSGANVLTF
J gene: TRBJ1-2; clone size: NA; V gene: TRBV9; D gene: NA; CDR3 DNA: TGTGCCAGCAGCGTAGGTCACGGCGGCCACACCTTC; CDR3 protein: CASSVGHGGHTF
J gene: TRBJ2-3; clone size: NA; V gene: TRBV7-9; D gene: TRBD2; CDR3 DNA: TGTGCCAGCAGCCTCCGGGACTACACAGATACGCAGTATTTT; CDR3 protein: CASSLRDYTDTQYF
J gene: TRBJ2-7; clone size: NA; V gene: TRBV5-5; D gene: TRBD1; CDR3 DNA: TGTGCCAGCAGCCCGACAGGGTGGGACTACGAGCAGTACTTC; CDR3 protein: CASSPTGWDYEQYF
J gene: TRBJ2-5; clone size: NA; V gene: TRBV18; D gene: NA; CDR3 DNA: TGTGCCAGCTCACCACAAGGAGGAGAGACCCAGTACTTC; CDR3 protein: CASSPQGGETQYF
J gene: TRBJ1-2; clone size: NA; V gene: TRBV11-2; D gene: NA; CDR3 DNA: TGTGCCAGCAGCTTAGAGGGCAACTATGGCTACACCTTC; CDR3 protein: CASSLEGNYGYTF
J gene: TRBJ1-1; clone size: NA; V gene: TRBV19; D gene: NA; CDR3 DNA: TGTGCCAGTAGGGAAGGTGAAGCTTTCTTT; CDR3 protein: CASREGEAFF
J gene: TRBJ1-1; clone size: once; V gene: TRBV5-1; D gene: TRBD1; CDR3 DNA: TGCGCCAGCAGCGAACCGGGACAGGGGATGGGGGCTTTCTTT; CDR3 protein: CASSEPGQGMGAFF
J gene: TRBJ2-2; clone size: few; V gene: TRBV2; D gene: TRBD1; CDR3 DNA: TGTGCCAGCACGGGACAGGGGACCGGGGAGCTGTTTTTT; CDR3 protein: CASTGQGTGELFF
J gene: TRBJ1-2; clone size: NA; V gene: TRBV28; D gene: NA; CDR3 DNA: TGTGCCAGCAGTTCCCGACAGCATGGCTACACCTTC; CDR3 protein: CASSSRQHGYTF
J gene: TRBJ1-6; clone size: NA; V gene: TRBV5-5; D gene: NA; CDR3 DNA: TGTGCCAGCAGCTTGGGGGTCTCCTATAATTCACCCCTCCACTTT; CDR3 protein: CASSLGVSYNSPLHF
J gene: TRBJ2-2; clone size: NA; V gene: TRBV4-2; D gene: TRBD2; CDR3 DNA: TGTGCCAGCAGCAGAGGACTAGCGGGAGTCGGGGAGCTGTTTTTT; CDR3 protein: CASSRGLAGVGELFF
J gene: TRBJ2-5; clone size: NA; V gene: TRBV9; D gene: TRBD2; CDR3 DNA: TGTGCCAGCAGCGTAGTCGGACTAGCGGGAGCCCAAGAGACCCAGTACTTC; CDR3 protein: CASSVVGLAGAQETQYF
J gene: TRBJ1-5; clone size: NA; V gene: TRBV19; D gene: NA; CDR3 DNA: TGTGCCAGTAGCACCGGGGGATCTAGCAATCAGCCCCAGCATTTT; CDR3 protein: CASSTGGSSNQPQHF
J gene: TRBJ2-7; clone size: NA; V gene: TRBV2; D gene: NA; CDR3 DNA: TGTGCCAGCTCTTATTCGGGCGAGCAGTACTTC; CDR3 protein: CASSYSGEQYF
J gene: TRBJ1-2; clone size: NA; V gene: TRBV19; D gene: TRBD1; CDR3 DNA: TGTGCCAGTATGAGGGGACAGGGTCCCTATGGCTACACCTTC; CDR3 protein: CASMRGQGPYGYTF
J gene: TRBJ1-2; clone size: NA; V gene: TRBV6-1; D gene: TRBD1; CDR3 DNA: TGTGCCAGCAGTGAAGGGACAGGGTATACCGTTGACTATGGCTACACCTTC; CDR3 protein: CASSEGTGYTVDYGYTF
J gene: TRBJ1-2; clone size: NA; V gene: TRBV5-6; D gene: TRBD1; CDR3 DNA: TGTGCCAGCAGCCTCATCGGACAGGGGCGCTATGGCTACACCTTC; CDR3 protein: CASSLIGQGRYGYTF
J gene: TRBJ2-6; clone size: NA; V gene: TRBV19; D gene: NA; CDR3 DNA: TGTGCCAGTAGTCCCCAAGGGGGGAGTTCTGGGGCCAACGTCCTGACTTTC; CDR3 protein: CASSPQGGSSGANVLTF
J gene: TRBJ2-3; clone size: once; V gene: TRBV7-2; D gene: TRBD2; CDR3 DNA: TGTGCCAGCAACTCACAAGGACTAGCGGGGGCTTATAGCACAGATACGCAGTATTTT; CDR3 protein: CASNSQGLAGAYSTDTQYF
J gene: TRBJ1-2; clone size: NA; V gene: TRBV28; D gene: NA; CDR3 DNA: TGTGCCGCTAGGGATCGGCTTACCAGGGACTATGGCTACACCTTC; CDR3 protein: CAARDRLTRDYGYTF
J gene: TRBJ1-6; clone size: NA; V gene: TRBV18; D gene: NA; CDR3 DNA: TGTGCCAGCTCACCAGGGGATAATTCACCCCTCCACTTT; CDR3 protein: CASSPGDNSPLHF
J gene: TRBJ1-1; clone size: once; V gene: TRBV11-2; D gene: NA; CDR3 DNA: TGTGCCAGCAGCCCGTGGGGGGCTCGGAACACTGAAGCTTTCTTT; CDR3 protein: CASSPWGARNTEAFF
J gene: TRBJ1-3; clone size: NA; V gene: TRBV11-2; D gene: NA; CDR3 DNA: TGTGCCAGCATCTTCCGCGGGGGGGGTAGTTGTGCTGGAAACACCATATATTTT; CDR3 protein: CASIFRGGGSCAGNTIYF
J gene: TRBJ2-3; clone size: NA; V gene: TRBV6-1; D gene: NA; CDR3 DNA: TGTGCCAGCAGTGAACACAGGGAGAAGCAGTATTTT; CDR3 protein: CASSEHREKQYF
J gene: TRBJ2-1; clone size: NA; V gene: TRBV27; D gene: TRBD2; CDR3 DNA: TGTGCCAGCAGTCCACGGGAGCGGGGGGGTCACAATGAGCAGTTCTTC; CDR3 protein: CASSPRERGGHNEQFF